This record covers a single TCR beta chain. The antigen is not known. The data stem from a study of cytomegalovirus exposure and HLA in healthy donors. The study, taken as a whole, reports: Indistinguishable V segments such as TRBV6-2 and TRBV6-3 were excluded.

The primer mix had 60 Vbeta and 13 Jbeta primers. Measured with immunoSEQ multiplex PCR; TCRdb has only the in-frame clones, and not every one. The repertoire holds 150,000 to 200,000 clones, with 76% as singletons. Trimming pared 0 bases from V and 5 bases from J, leaving 9 bases between. CDR1 and CDR2 from the germline V gene are SGDLS and YYNGEE. The CDR3 sequence is 13 residues long. This chain connects TRBV9 to TRBJ2-7; D is perhaps TRBD2 (5 bases). The clonotype was recovered from a female donor in good health and CMV-seronegative. Sample: PBMCs. Written as DNA, the CDR3 is TGTGCCAGCAGCGTAGATCTCGGGAACGAGCAGTACTTC. It is translated as CASSVDLGNEQYF.